This T cell receptor (beta chain) was recovered during a study of T-cell reconstitution after alpha-beta-depleted transplantation in children. General study findings and limits: Reported findings indicate that, about two months after transplant, alpha-beta T cells came from several hundred expanded clones, which were derived from non-depleted graft cells.

Unique molecular identifiers tagged the TCRbeta library. TCRdb itself ran the PCR reads through MiXCR, one entry per CDR3 protein. The sample records 200,000 to 250,000 distinct CDR3 sequences, around 7.5% being singletons. In this sample, this clonotype turned up many times. Its antigen is still unknown. The sequencing used PBMCs, mostly from graft donor cells, collected 180 days after TCRalphabeta/CD19-depleted stem cell transplant. The source is a male patient younger than 18 who had a stem cell transplant for acute lymphoblastic leukemia, so the T cells may come from the graft donor.

The CDR3 DNA sequence: TGTGCCAGCAGCCCCGGGGCGGGGATCAGGGAGCTGTTTTTT. Its translation is CASSPGAGIRELFF. The chain uses TRBV7-7 and TRBJ2-2, with D maybe TRBD2 (6 bases). Per germline, CDR1 SSHAT and CDR2 FNYEAQ (reference sequence). Trimming left V 5 bases short and J 9 bases short, with 16 bases between. The CDR3 spans 14 residues.